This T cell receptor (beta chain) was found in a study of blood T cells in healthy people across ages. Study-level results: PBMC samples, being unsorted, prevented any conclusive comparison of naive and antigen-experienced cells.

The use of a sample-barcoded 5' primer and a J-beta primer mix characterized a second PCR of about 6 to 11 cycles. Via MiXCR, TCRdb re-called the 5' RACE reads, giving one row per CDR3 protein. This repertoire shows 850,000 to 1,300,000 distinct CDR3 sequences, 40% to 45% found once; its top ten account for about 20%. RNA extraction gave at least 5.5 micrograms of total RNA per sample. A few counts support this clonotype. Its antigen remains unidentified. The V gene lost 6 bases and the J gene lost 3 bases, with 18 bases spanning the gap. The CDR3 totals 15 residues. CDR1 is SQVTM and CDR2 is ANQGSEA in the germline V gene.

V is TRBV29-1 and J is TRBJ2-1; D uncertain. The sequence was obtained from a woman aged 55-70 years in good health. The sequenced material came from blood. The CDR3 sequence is CSVAWLESFYNEQFF. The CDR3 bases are TGCAGCGTCGCTTGGTTGGAGAGCTTCTACAATGAGCAGTTCTTC.